This T cell receptor (beta chain) was captured in a study of a mutant IDH1 vaccine in newly diagnosed glioma. Study-wide background: V12 came at week 35, V13 at week 47.

In regard to this clone: Its antigen is not known.

Time point in this sample: week 47, end of study. Topical imiquimod accompanied each vaccine dose, which consisted of 300 ug of mutant IDH1 20-mer peptide. Only in-frame clones appear in the TCRdb table, and some are missing; sequencing was by immunoSEQ multiplex PCR. The sample contains around 50,000 clones, less than 65% of which appear only once. Per the germline V gene, CDR1 is LGHNA and CDR2 is YNFKEQ. Trimming removed 1 base at V and 6 bases at J, with 16 bases between. The CDR3 totals 16 residues. V is TRBV4-2 and J is TRBJ2-1; a possible D gene is TRBD2 (7 bases). The receptor was isolated from a man aged 40-50 years with glioma. Some clones in this sample may be carry-over from other donors' samples. The sequences come from peripheral blood mononuclear cells (PBMCs), collected from a glioma patient whose treatment included an IDH1 peptide vaccine. Written as DNA, the CDR3 is TGTGCCAGCAGCCAAGCTCACGGGGGGCAGGGCAATGAGCAGTTCTTC. Amino acids: CASSQAHGGQGNEQFF.